This T cell receptor beta chain is drawn from a study of blood T cell repertoires in COVID-19. Trimming cost V 1 base and J 6 bases; bases outside gene matches: 2. This CDR3 region has 14 residues. The V gene's germline CDR1 is MDHEN and CDR2 SYDVKM. How the authors handled the data: Amplification of reference gene primers was used by the study to estimate nucleated cell counts. TCRdb keeps only in-frame clones here, not all; method: immunoSEQ multiplex PCR. V and J calls plus clone size are reproduced from that table; the DNA served to infer D and trimming. This repertoire shows about 76,000 clones, about 83% found once; its top ten account for around 7.9%.

The sample comprised peripheral blood. This sequence originates from a man between 25 and 39 years old with acute or convalescent COVID-19. The chain combines TRBV28 with TRBJ2-7; 11 bases are shared with TRBD2. Here the CDR3 reads CASSLYTSGSEQYF. The CDR3 DNA is TGTGCCAGCAGTTTATATACTAGCGGGAGCGAGCAGTACTTC.